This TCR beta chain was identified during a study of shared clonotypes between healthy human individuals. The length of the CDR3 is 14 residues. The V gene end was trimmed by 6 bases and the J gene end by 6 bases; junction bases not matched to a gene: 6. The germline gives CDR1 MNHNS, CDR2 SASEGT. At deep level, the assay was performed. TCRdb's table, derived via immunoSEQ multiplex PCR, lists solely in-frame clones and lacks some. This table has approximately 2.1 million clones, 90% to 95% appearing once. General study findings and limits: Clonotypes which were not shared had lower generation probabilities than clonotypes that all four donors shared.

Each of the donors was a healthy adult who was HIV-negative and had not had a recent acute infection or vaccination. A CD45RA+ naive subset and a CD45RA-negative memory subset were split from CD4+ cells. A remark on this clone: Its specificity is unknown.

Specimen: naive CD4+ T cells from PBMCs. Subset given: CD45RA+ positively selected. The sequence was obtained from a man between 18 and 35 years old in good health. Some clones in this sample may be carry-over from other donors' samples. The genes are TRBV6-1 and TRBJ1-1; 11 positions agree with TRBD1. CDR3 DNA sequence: TGTGCCAGCAGGGTGGGACAGGGGGGCGCTGAAGCTTTCTTT. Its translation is CASRVGQGGAEAFF.